This entry lists 18 T cell receptor beta chains sequenced from one sample in a study of OX40 agonist ivuxolimab in advanced cancers. To prepare the library, the immunoSEQ multiplex PCR assay was applied. TCRdb obtained this table from immuneACCESS and retained in-frame rearrangements with V and J assigned. These tables miss some clones; where compared with another copy, unresolved V genes account for less than half of the shortfall, and the remainder is unexplained. Within this sample are more than 11,000 clones, with 65% to 85% of them counted one time only. Jointly, the top ten make up roughly 19% of the sample. Specimen: CD4+ or CD8+ T cells sorted from blood, collected in a trial of the OX40 agonist ivuxolimab. The receptors derive from an adult with an advanced solid tumor such as melanoma, head and neck, liver or kidney cancer.

A remark on this clone: Relative to the germline gene, one junction end is altered; a read error may explain this. As DNA, the CDR3 is TGTGCCAGCAGCCCCCCCGGGGGCGGTCCCTACGAATGGGACTTC. Amino acids: CASSPPGGGPYEWDF. The chain couples TRBV7-3 to TRBJ2-7, with D tentatively TRBD1 or TRBD2 (6 bases each). This CDR3 has 15 amino acids. CDR1 and CDR2 from the germline V gene are SGHTA and FQGTGA.

The rearrangement uses TRBV9 and TRBJ2-7; D is unclear. Looked up from germline, CDR1 is SGDLS and CDR2 is YYNGEE. The V end lost 0 bases, the J end lost 4 bases, and 5 bases lay between the germline ends. This CDR3 spans 12 amino acids. In DNA form, the CDR3 reads TGTGCCAGCAGCGTAGACGAGTACGAGCAGTACTTC. This sequence encodes CASSVDEYEQYF.

The genes are TRBV14 and TRBJ2-1; 9 bases line up with TRBD1. After removal of 6 bases from V and 10 bases from J, the junction contained 7 bases not matched to a gene. CDR3 length equals 13 residues. Germline V CDR1 and CDR2: SGHDN, FVKESK. CDR3 sequence: CASRPTGGREQFF. CDR3 sequence (DNA): TGTGCCAGCAGACCAACAGGGGGCCGGGAGCAGTTCTTC.

J is TRBJ1-5 and V is TRBV10-2; weak D call: TRBD1 (6 bases). The V end lost 0 bases, the J end lost 3 bases, and 9 bases lay between the germline ends. The CDR3 runs 15 residues. Germline CDR1 WSHSY, CDR2 SAAADI. CDR3 amino acids: CASSESPGANQPQHF. CDR3 in DNA: TGCGCCAGCAGTGAGTCGCCAGGGGCCAATCAGCCCCAGCATTTT.

The chain joins TRBV28 to TRBJ2-1; D not resolved. Trimming stripped 5 bases from V and 6 bases from J, with 11 bases between. The CDR3 has 13 residues. Per germline, CDR1 MDHEN and CDR2 SYDVKM. CDR3 sequence (DNA): TGTGCCAGCAGTCCCACAAACTCCAATGAGCAGTTCTTC. Translating it yields CASSPTNSNEQFF.

The chain joins TRBV29-1 to TRBJ2-1; TRBD2 matches 11 bases. V gave up 7 bases and J gave up 7 bases; unmatched junction bases: 9. Germline-derived CDR1 and CDR2 are SQVTM and ANQGSEA. This CDR3 comprises 14 residues. CDR3 in amino acids: CSADGLAGVNEQFF. CDR3 in DNA: TGCAGCGCCGACGGACTAGCGGGTGTAAATGAGCAGTTCTTC.

The rearrangement joins TRBV6-1 to TRBJ2-7; tentative D call: TRBD1 (5 bases). CDR3 length: 13 residues. Between the trimmed V and J ends, which lost 4 bases and 0 bases, there was a span of 7 bases. In germline, CDR1 is MNHNS, CDR2 SASEGT. CDR3 bases: TGTGCCAGCAGTGCGACAGTCTCCTACGAGCAGTACTTC. Protein: CASSATVSYEQYF.

The genes are TRBV27 and TRBJ2-3; D ambiguous. Trimming cost V 5 bases and J 6 bases, with 9 bases left between them. The CDR3 is made up of 12 amino acids. Germline values: CDR1 MNHEY, CDR2 SMNVEV (reference sequence). The CDR3 sequence is CASSAGLDTQYF. DNA for the CDR3: TGTGCCAGCAGTGCAGGTTTGGATACGCAGTATTTT.

This chain's CDR3 is CASSFTSGNYEQYF. The CDR3 DNA is TGTGCCAGCAGTTTCACTAGCGGGAACTACGAGCAGTACTTC. J is TRBJ2-7 and V is TRBV27; 10 nucleotides align to TRBD2. V dropped 3 bases and J dropped 3; count of bases not matched to a gene: 2. Germline CDR1 MNHEY, CDR2 SMNVEV (reference sequence). The CDR3 spans 14 residues.

The sample holds a few counts of this clone. The chain employs TRBV4-2 and TRBJ1-2; TRBD1 might be the D (5 bases). Germline V gene lookup returns CDR1 LGHNA and CDR2 YNFKEQ. Trimming pared 0 bases from V and 14 bases from J, leaving 13 bases between. This CDR3 has 12 amino acids. CDR3 DNA sequence: TGTGCCAGCAGCCAAGAGGGCAGGGATAGGACCTTC. Its translation: CASSQEGRDRTF.

The chain combines TRBV5-8 with TRBJ2-7; no firm D call. The CDR3 is 12 amino acids. Trimming shortened V by 0 bases and J by 4 bases, and 5 bases separated the two germline ends. CDR1 is SGHTS and CDR2 is YDEGEE in the germline V gene. The CDR3 reads CASSLGGYEQYF. DNA of the CDR3: TGTGCCAGCAGCTTGGGAGGTTACGAGCAGTACTTC. Full variable domain (missing parts from reference TRBV5-8 and TRBJ2-7): EAGVTQSPTHLIKTRGQQATLRCSPISGHTSVYWYQQALGLGLQFLLWYDEGEERNRGNFPPRFSGRQFPNYSSELNVNALELEDSALYLCASSLGGYEQYFGPGTRLTVT.

The chain joins TRBV6-5 to TRBJ2-7, with 9 bases identical to TRBD2. The CDR3 loop spans 15 amino acids. Germline CDR1 and CDR2: MNHEY and SVGAGI. V dropped 0 bases and J dropped 4; count of bases not matched to a gene: 4. In nucleotides, the CDR3 is TGTGCCAGCAGTTACTCAGCGGGAGGCTCTTACGAGCAGTACTTC. Translated, it gives CASSYSAGGSYEQYF.

The chain joins TRBV7-6 to TRBJ2-7; 7 bases agree with TRBD2. With 1 base clipped from V and 2 bases from J, the junction kept 5 bases outside the gene matches. This CDR3 spans 15 amino acids. CDR1 and CDR2 from the germline V gene are SGHVS and FNYEAQ. The CDR3 loop is CASSLGAGTTYEQYF. As DNA, the CDR3 is TGTGCCAGCAGCTTAGGAGCGGGAACTACCTACGAGCAGTACTTC. The variable domain in full, completed from reference TRBV7-6 and TRBJ2-7, reads GAGVSQSPRYKVTKRGQDVALRCDPISGHVSLYWYRQALGQGPEFLTYFNYEAQQDKSGLPNDRFSAERPEGSISTLTIQRTEQRDSAMYRCASSLGAGTTYEQYFGPGTRLTVT.

The rearrangement uses TRBV27 and TRBJ2-1; D possibly corresponds to TRBD2 (7 bases). Trimming left V 6 bases short and J 5 bases short, with 17 bases between. Germline CDR1 and CDR2: MNHEY and SMNVEV (reference sequence). The CDR3 has 15 amino acids. CDR3 in DNA: TGTGCCAGCAGCTCACGGGGGGACATAAACAATGAGCAGTTCTTC. Translation gives CASSSRGDINNEQFF.

The sample holds a few counts of this clone. The J gene is TRBJ2-1, the V gene TRBV5-5, with a weak D call TRBD2 (5 bases). CDR3 length equals 13 residues. CDR1 and CDR2 (germline): SGHKS, YYEKEE (reference sequence). V lost 2 bases and J 9 bases, leaving 12 bases between the germline ends. CDR3 nucleotides: TGTGCCAGCAGCTTAGAGAAGCGGACTGAGCAGTTCTTC. The encoded protein is CASSLEKRTEQFF.

V and J are TRBV5-6 and TRBJ2-1; perhaps TRBD2 as D (6 bases). The V end was cut by 4 bases, the J end by 0 bases, with 14 bases between. The germline gives CDR1 SGHDT, CDR2 YYEEEE. The CDR3 runs 16 residues. This CDR3 reads CASSGSWRDSYNEQFF. Written as DNA, the CDR3 is TGTGCCAGCAGCGGCTCCTGGCGGGACTCCTACAATGAGCAGTTCTTC.

The V gene is TRBV6-1, the J gene TRBJ2-2; D unresolved. Per the germline V gene, CDR1 is MNHNS and CDR2 is SASEGT. This CDR3 is 14 amino acids long. Trimming shortened V by 3 bases and J by 4 bases, and 9 bases separated the two germline ends. The CDR3 spells CASSDNIGTGELFF. As DNA, the CDR3 is TGTGCCAGCAGTGATAATATAGGCACCGGGGAGCTGTTTTTT.

The genes are TRBV9 and TRBJ2-1; 8 bases align to TRBD1. V was clipped by 3 bases and J by 5 bases; unmatched bases: 7. The germline gives CDR1 SGDLS, CDR2 YYNGEE. There are 15 residues in the CDR3. The CDR3 DNA reads as TGTGCCAGCAGCGGCCGGACAGGGATTGACAATGAGCAGTTCTTC. This translates into CASSGRTGIDNEQFF.